These 27 T cell receptor beta chains were sequenced from one sample in a study of metastatic and nonmetastatic thyroid tumors. Patients were all untreated before their thyroid surgery. TCRdb re-analyzed the PCR reads using MiXCR. The repertoire holds around 22,000 clones, with approximately 20% as singletons. Specimen: blood. The receptor source for this set is a male donor with papillary thyroid cancer or a benign thyroid nodule (not recorded which). Some clones in this sample may be carry-over from other donors' samples.

Comment on this clone: This may come from a read error, since a much larger clone is one base off. V and J are TRBV5-6 and TRBJ2-4, with D tentatively TRBD1 or TRBD2 (6 bases each). The V gene's germline CDR1 is SGHDT and CDR2 YYEEEE. The CDR3 totals 16 residues. CDR3 residues: CASSFRAPGAKNIKYF. CDR3 nucleotides: TGTGCCAGCAGCTTCAGGGCCCCGGGGGCCAAAAACATTAAGTACTTC.

The chain uses TRBV5-1 and TRBJ2-7, with 12 bases lining up with TRBD2. Per the germline V gene, CDR1 is SGHRS and CDR2 is YFSETQ. J lost 4 bases, V lost 4 bases, and 12 bases had no gene match. There are 17 residues in the CDR3. The CDR3 DNA reads TGCGCCAGCAGCCTACTTCCGACTAGCGGGAGAAGGTACGAGCAGTACTTC. It specifies CASSLLPTSGRRYEQYF.

The chain is built from TRBV6-1 and TRBJ1-2, with D possibly TRBD1 on 5 matching bases. This CDR3 region has 15 residues. From germline, CDR1 is MNHNS and CDR2 SASEGT. Trimming stripped 4 bases from V and 7 bases from J, with 19 bases between. In DNA, the CDR3 is TGTGCCAGCAGTGGAGACGGGCGGCAGGGCTTTGGCTACACCTTC. The encoded protein is CASSGDGRQGFGYTF.

This clone occurred many times. The chain recombines TRBV30 with TRBJ2-7, with D perhaps TRBD1 (6 bases). Trimming removed 1 base from V and 4 bases from J, with 14 bases in between. This CDR3 spans 14 amino acids. Per germline, CDR1 GTSNPN and CDR2 SVGIG (reference sequence). The CDR3: CAWSGDPGAYEQYF. The CDR3 DNA reads TGTGCCTGGAGTGGGGACCCAGGGGCATACGAGCAGTACTTC.

Turning to this clone: This could be a read error, since a much larger clone is one nucleotide away. V and J are TRBV20-1 and TRBJ2-4, with D unresolved. Germline CDR1 and CDR2: DFQATT and SNEGSKA (reference sequence). V was shortened by 1 base and J by 6 bases, with 10 bases between the two germline ends. This CDR3 spans 13 amino acids. The CDR3 protein is CSARGRKRNIQYF. As DNA, the CDR3 is TGCAGTGCTAGAGGACGGAAGAGAAACATTCAGTACTTC.

Of note for this clone: A read error is possible here, since a much larger clone lies one base away. V usage is TRBV11-1 and J usage is TRBJ2-1; 7 nucleotides align to TRBD2. The V gene end was trimmed by 5 bases and the J gene end by 9 bases; junction bases not matched to a gene: 13. Germline V gives CDR1 SGHAT, CDR2 FQDESV (reference sequence). The CDR3 covers 15 residues. The CDR3 loop reads CASSLPWGEGFEQFF. In DNA, the CDR3 is TGTGCCAGCAGCCTACCCTGGGGGGAGGGATTTGAGCAGTTCTTC.

This clone is termed medium-sized. The rearrangement links TRBV19 to TRBJ2-7; unclear D gene. Germline CDR1 and CDR2: LNHDA and SQIVND (reference sequence). This CDR3 has 14 amino acids. The germline V and J ends were trimmed by 2 bases and 0 bases, with 8 bases remaining between them. CDR3 nucleotide sequence: TGTGCCAGTAGTATAAGCGAGAGCTCCTACGAGCAGTACTTC. Translation: CASSISESSYEQYF.

CDR3 region: CASSFVRSSYNSPLHF. In DNA, the CDR3 is TGTGCCAGCAGTTTTGTGAGATCCTCCTATAATTCACCCCTCCACTTT. This sequence joins TRBV12-3 or TRBV12-4 and TRBJ1-6; D unresolved. V lost 3 bases to trimming and J lost 0 bases, with 9 bases between them. CDR3 length: 16 residues.

This clone was recorded at least ten times. The chain recombines TRBV20-1 with TRBJ2-1; TRBD2 might be the D (6 bases). The CDR3 has 12 amino acids. Germline V gene lookup returns CDR1 DFQATT and CDR2 SNEGSKA (reference sequence). Trimming took off 6 bases at V and 5 bases at J, with 11 bases between the two ends. The CDR3 region has the DNA TGCAGTGCCCGGGAGCCAAACAATGAGCAGTTCTTC. Residues: CSAREPNNEQFF.

This clone was counted at least ten times. The chain's CDR3 is CASSPDPNQPQHF. For the CDR3, the DNA is TGTGCCAGCAGCCCGGACCCAAATCAGCCCCAGCATTTT. V usage is TRBV11-2 and J usage is TRBJ1-5; no definite D call. The germline gives CDR1 SGHAT, CDR2 FQNNGV. The CDR3 sequence is 13 residues long. V was shortened by 5 bases and J by 4 bases, with 9 bases between the two germline ends.

This clone was seen many times. This rearrangement joins TRBV29-1 to TRBJ2-5; D could derive from TRBD1 or TRBD2 (7 bases each). Trimming cost V 7 bases and J 6 bases, with 18 bases left between them. From germline, CDR1 is SQVTM and CDR2 ANQGSEA. The CDR3 is 13 residues long. CDR3 bases: TGCAGCGCAGACAGGGAGGGTCAAAAGACCCAGTACTTC. Protein: CSADREGQKTQYF.

The chain combines TRBV11-2 with TRBJ2-7; 12 positions agree with TRBD1. The germline V gene has CDR1 SGHAT and CDR2 FQNNGV. J lost 7 bases, V lost 5 bases, and 9 bases had no gene match. This CDR3 contains 15 residues. The DNA for the CDR3 is TGTGCCAGCAGCCGGGGACAGGGGGCGCGGGGGGAGCAGTACTTC. It encodes CASSRGQGARGEQYF.

This clone is medium-sized by share. The chain links TRBV12-3 or TRBV12-4 to TRBJ1-1; perhaps TRBD1 as D (5 bases). V shed 2 bases and J shed 8 bases, with 12 bases lying between them. The CDR3 has 13 amino acids. CDR3 DNA: TGTGCCAGCAGTTTAAGCGCCGGGGACGAAGCTTTCTTT. Translation: CASSLSAGDEAFF.

This clone is termed medium-sized (0.01 to 0.1%). The gene calls are TRBV27 and TRBJ2-7, with 7 bases fitting TRBD2. CDR1 and CDR2 (germline): MNHEY, SMNVEV (reference sequence). The V and J ends lost 4 bases and 0 bases, in that order; junction bases with no gene match: 15. The CDR3 runs 18 residues. The DNA for the CDR3 is TGTGCCAGCAGTTCCAAGCCCTCTCGGGGCGGGAGCTCCTACGAGCAGTACTTC. Translating gives CASSSKPSRGGSSYEQYF.

The rearrangement links TRBV11-3 to TRBJ2-2; unclear D gene. The germline CDR1 and CDR2 sequences are SGHNT and YENEEA. The V and J ends lost 5 bases and 6 bases respectively, with 10 bases between them. The CDR3 is 13 residues long. In nucleotides, the CDR3 is TGTGCCAGCAGCCCTACCCGGGCCGGGGAGCTGTTTTTT. It yields the protein CASSPTRAGELFF. Full variable domain (rest looked up from reference TRBV11-3 and TRBJ2-2): EAGVVQSPRYKIIEKKQPVAFWCNPISGHNTLYWYLQNLGQGPELLIRYENEEAVDDSQLPKDRFSAERLKGVDSTLKIQPAELGDSAVYLCASSPTRAGELFFGEGSRLTVL.

This clone occurred many times. V usage is TRBV7-9 and J usage is TRBJ2-7; D gene ambiguous. This CDR3 region has 11 residues. CDR1 is SEHNR and CDR2 is FQNEAQ in the germline V gene (reference sequence). Trimming removed 5 bases from V and 7 bases from J, with 9 bases in between. The CDR3 nucleotides are TGTGCCAGCAGCCCCTCAGTAGAGCAGTACTTC. Protein: CASSPSVEQYF.

The rearrangement joins TRBV6-2 or TRBV6-3 to TRBJ2-2; no definite D call. The germline gives CDR1 MNHEY, CDR2 SVGEGT. The CDR3 sequence is 15 residues long. Trimming shortened V by 6 bases and J by 1 base, and 12 bases separated the two germline ends. The CDR3 DNA follows: TGTGCCAGCAGCGTTGGGGTGCGGAACACCGGGGAGCTGTTTTTT. Its translation: CASSVGVRNTGELFF.

The rearrangement links TRBV12-3 or TRBV12-4 to TRBJ2-5, with TRBD2 as a possible D gene (6 bases). The CDR3 is 16 amino acids. Trimming removed 1 base from V and 3 bases from J, with 15 bases in between. The CDR3 protein is CASSLGGRGLEETQYF. CDR3 DNA: TGTGCCAGCAGTTTAGGGGGTCGGGGACTCGAAGAGACCCAGTACTTC.

In its sample, this clone was seen many times. A much bigger clone sits one base away, suggesting this may be a read error. The identical CDR3 is also encoded by other nucleotide sequences in the sample. The chain is built from TRBV6-4 and TRBJ2-7, with 7 bases that match TRBD2. The CDR3 is 16 amino acids. Trimming at V came to 2 bases and at J to 4 bases, leaving 11 bases not matched to a gene. CDR1 is MRHNA, CDR2 SNTAGT, per germline. The CDR3 here is CASSDPEERGPYEQYF. The CDR3 nucleotides are TGTGCCAGCAGTGACCCTGAAGAGCGGGGCCCTTACGAGCAGTACTTC.

As concerns this clone: A junction boundary mismatches the germline segment, possibly from a read error. This rearrangement joins TRBV30 to TRBJ2-2, with D perhaps TRBD1 or TRBD2 (6 bases each). CDR1 GTSNPN and CDR2 SVGIG come from the germline V gene (reference sequence). CDR3 length equals 15 residues. This chain's CDR3 is CAWQPGGQDTRELFF. In DNA, the CDR3 is TGTGCCTGGCAACCTGGGGGGCAGGACACCCGGGAGCTGTTTTTT.

This clone was observed many times. The J gene is TRBJ2-1, the V gene TRBV11-2, with D maybe TRBD2 (5 bases). Trimming shortened V by 0 bases and J by 8 bases, and 14 bases separated the two germline ends. This CDR3 is built from 15 residues. The germline gives CDR1 SGHAT, CDR2 FQNNGV. Here the CDR3 reads CASSLETSSRHEQFF. The CDR3, as DNA: TGTGCCAGCAGCTTAGAAACTAGTAGCCGTCATGAGCAGTTCTTC.

This clone is medium-sized. Other DNA sequences of this sample code for an identical CDR3. This chain uses TRBV12-3 or TRBV12-4 with TRBJ2-7; D not resolved. This CDR3 comprises 14 residues. The V and J ends lost 3 bases and 0 bases respectively, with 9 bases between them. In DNA form, the CDR3 reads TGTGCCAGCAGTTTGGCCGAAACCTCCTACGAGCAGTACTTC. As protein: CASSLAETSYEQYF.

This clone occurred many times. The chain is built from TRBV4-1 and TRBJ1-2; maybe TRBD1 (6 bases). The germline V and J ends were trimmed by 0 bases and 7 bases, with 18 bases remaining between them. The CDR3 has 16 amino acids. CDR1 and CDR2 (germline): MGHRA, YSYEKL. The CDR3 spells CASSQEGWGTNIGYTF. Written as DNA, the CDR3 is TGCGCCAGCAGCCAAGAAGGTTGGGGGACAAATATTGGCTACACCTTC.

This clone was recorded many times. In nucleotides, the CDR3 is TGTGCCAGCAGCCATTCTCCCGGGCCCGCTGCCGAGCAGTACTTC. This sequence encodes CASSHSPGPAAEQYF. The chain has TRBV3-1 and TRBJ2-7; D not resolved. The CDR3 runs 15 residues. The V end was cut by 3 bases, the J end by 6 bases, with 18 bases between. Germline CDR1 is LGHDT and CDR2 is YNNKEL (reference sequence).

Many counts were recorded for this clone. This chain connects TRBV9 to TRBJ1-2; D perhaps matches TRBD1 (6 bases). CDR1 SGDLS and CDR2 YYNGEE come from the germline V gene. With 3 bases removed from V and 2 bases from J, the gap between germline ends came to 17 bases. The CDR3 totals 16 residues. The CDR3 DNA sequence: TGTGCCAGCAGCGACGCGGCGGGACACTCGAACTATGGCTACACCTTC. This translates into CASSDAAGHSNYGYTF. Drawing the rest from reference TRBV9 and TRBJ1-2, the complete variable domain is DSGVTQTPKHLITATGQRVTLRCSPRSGDLSVYWYQQSLDQGLQFLIQYYNGEERAKGNILERFSAQQFPDLHSELNLSSLELGDSALYFCASSDAAGHSNYGYTFGSGTRLTVV.

This clone was detected ten times or more. The chain employs TRBV4-1 and TRBJ1-2; D not certain. V was pared by 1 base and J by 8 bases, with 14 bases between. This CDR3 has 14 residues. Per the germline V gene, CDR1 is MGHRA and CDR2 is YSYEKL. The CDR3 spells CASSQGSTLGGYTF. In nucleotides, the CDR3 is TGCGCCAGCAGCCAAGGATCGACCTTAGGCGGCTACACCTTC.

This clone is classed as medium-sized. The genes are TRBV24-1 and TRBJ2-7, with 7 bases fitting TRBD1. Trimming cost V 3 bases and J 1 base; bases outside gene matches: 2. The length of the CDR3 is 14 residues. The germline V gene encodes CDR1 KGHDR and CDR2 SFDVKD. As DNA, the CDR3 is TGTGCCACCAGTGATGCGACAGGGTCCTACGAGCAGTACTTC. Protein sequence: CATSDATGSYEQYF.